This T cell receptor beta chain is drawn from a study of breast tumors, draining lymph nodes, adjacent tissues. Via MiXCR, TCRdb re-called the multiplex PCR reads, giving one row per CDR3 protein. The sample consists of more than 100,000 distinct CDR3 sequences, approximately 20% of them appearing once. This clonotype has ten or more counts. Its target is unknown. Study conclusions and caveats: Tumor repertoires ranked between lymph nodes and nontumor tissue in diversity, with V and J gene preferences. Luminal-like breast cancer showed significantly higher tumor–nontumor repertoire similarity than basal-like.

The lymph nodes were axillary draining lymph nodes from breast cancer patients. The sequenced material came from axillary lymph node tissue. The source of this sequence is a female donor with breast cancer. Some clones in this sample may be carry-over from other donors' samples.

Written as DNA, the CDR3 is TGCAGCGCCGGGACAGTGAGCAATGAGCAGTTCTTC. This codes for CSAGTVSNEQFF. The chain recombines TRBV29-1 with TRBJ2-1, with 7 positions matching TRBD1. V dropped 7 bases and J dropped 6; count of bases not matched to a gene: 6. CDR1 and CDR2 from the germline V gene are SQVTM and ANQGSEA. The length of the CDR3 is 12 residues.